One T cell receptor (beta chain) is described in this entry. What it binds is not known. This entry comes from a study of CD8 T cells in ankylosing spondylitis. Study-level results: Seven to nine highly homologous variants formed a TCR beta motif that appeared characteristic of ankylosing spondylitis blood.

The germline V and J ends were trimmed by 0 bases and 1 base, with 6 bases remaining between them. The length of the CDR3 is 14 residues. In germline, CDR1 is SEHNR, CDR2 FQNEAQ (reference sequence). TCRdb reanalysed the 5' RACE reads using MiXCR and keeps one entry per CDR3 protein. Here the sample spans about 450,000 distinct CDR3 sequences, 26% being singletons. The sequence was collected from a male donor with ankylosing spondylitis. Material for sequencing was blood, either unsorted or a sorted T cell fraction (not recorded which). The V call is TRBV7-9, the J call TRBJ1-1; no reliable D call. The CDR3 protein is CASSLAHENTEAFF. In DNA form, the CDR3 reads TGTGCCAGCAGCTTAGCGCATGAGAACACTGAAGCTTTCTTT. The full variable domain, rest sourced from reference TRBV7-9 and TRBJ1-1, is DTGVSQNPRHKITKRGQNVTFRCDPISEHNRLYWYRQTLGQGPEFLTYFQNEAQLEKSRLLSDRFSAERPKGSFSTLEIQRTEQGDSAMYLCASSLAHENTEAFFGQGTRLTVV.